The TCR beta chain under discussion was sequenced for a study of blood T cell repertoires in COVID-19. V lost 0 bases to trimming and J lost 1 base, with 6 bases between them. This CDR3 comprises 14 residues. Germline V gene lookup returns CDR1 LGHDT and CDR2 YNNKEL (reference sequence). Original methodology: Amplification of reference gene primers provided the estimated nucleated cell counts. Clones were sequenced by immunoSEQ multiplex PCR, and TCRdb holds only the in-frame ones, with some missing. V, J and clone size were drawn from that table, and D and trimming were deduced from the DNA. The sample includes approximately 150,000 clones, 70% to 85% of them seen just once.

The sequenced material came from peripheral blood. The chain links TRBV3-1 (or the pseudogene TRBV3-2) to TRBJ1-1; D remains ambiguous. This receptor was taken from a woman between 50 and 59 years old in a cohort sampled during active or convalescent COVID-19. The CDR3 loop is CASSQDWANTEAFF. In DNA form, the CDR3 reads TGTGCCAGCAGCCAAGATTGGGCGAACACTGAAGCTTTCTTT.